This T cell receptor (beta chain) was identified during a study of cytomegalovirus exposure and HLA in healthy donors. Study-level information: The 90 to 150 validation repertoires, a later analysis reported, used the same platform as the roughly 660 repertoires from the first cohort. Study-level points and caveats: Most sequenced TCRs were rare (though some public TCRs occurred in many donors). Cytomegalovirus association was listed for 170 or so TCR beta chains.

Data came from immunoSEQ multiplex PCR; TCRdb stores just in-frame clones and leaves some out. The data contain 220,000 or so clones, about 90% of them singletons. To note about this clone: What it binds is not known.

The CDR3 is made up of 14 amino acids. Per the germline V gene, CDR1 is LGHNT and CDR2 is FRNRAP. V lost 5 bases to trimming and J lost 2 bases, with 11 bases between them. This chain connects TRBV12-5 to TRBJ2-3, with TRBD1 as a possible D gene (6 bases). This TCR derives from a woman aged 18-30 years in good health and CMV-seronegative. Sequencing was done on a sample of PBMCs. This chain's CDR3 is CASGLDRSTDTQYF. In DNA form, the CDR3 reads TGTGCTAGTGGTCTGGACAGATCCACAGATACGCAGTATTTT.